This T cell receptor (beta chain) was identified in a study of HIV-infected patients and healthy controls. Notes on the study in general: CMV-associated CDR3s mostly grew nonsignificantly during therapy, while HIV-associated CDR3s declined significantly. Mean usage of eight alpha and eight beta V genes differed significantly in HIV-infected patients versus controls.

cDNA was made from 400 to 500 ng RNA using alpha and beta constant primers. Each of the alpha and beta chains got its own library through chain-specific third strand synthesis with indices. TCRdb fed the 5' RACE reads into MiXCR, producing one record per CDR3 protein. The sample lists approximately 17,000 distinct CDR3 sequences, just under 9.5% occurring once. No cell fractionation was done, so the repertoire covers all unsorted peripheral blood T cells. With V trimmed by 6 bases and J by 10 bases, 1 base remained unmatched. The CDR3 runs 11 residues. Many counts were recorded for this clonotype. Its antigen is not known.

The chain carries TRBV12-3 or TRBV12-4 and TRBJ2-1, with 9 bases that match TRBD2. The sequence was obtained from an adult in good health. Sequencing input: blood. CDR3 sequence reads: CASRGLAEQFF. The CDR3 DNA is TGTGCCAGCAGGGGACTAGCAGAGCAGTTCTTC.